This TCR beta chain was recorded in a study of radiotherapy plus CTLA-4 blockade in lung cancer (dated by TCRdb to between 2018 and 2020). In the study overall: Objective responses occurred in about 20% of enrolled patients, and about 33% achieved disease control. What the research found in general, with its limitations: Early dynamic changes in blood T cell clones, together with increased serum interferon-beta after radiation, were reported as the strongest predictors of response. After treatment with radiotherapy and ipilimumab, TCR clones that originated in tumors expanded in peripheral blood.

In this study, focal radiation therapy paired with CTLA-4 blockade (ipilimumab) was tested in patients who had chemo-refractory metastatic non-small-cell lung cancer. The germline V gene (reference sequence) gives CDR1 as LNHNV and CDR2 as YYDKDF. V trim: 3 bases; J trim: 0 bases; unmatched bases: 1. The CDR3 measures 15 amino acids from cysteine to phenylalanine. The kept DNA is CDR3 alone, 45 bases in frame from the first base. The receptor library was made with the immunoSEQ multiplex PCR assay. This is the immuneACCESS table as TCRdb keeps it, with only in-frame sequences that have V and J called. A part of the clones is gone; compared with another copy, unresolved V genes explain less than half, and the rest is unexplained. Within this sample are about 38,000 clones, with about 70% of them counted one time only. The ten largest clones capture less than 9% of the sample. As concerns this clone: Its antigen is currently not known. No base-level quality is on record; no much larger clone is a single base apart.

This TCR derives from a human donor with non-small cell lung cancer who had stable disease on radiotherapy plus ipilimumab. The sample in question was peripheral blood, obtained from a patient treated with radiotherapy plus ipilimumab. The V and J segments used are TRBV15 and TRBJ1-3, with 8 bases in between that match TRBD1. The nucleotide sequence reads TGTGCCACCAGCAGGACAGGGGACTCTGGAAACACCATATATTTT. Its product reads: CATSRTGDSGNTIYF.